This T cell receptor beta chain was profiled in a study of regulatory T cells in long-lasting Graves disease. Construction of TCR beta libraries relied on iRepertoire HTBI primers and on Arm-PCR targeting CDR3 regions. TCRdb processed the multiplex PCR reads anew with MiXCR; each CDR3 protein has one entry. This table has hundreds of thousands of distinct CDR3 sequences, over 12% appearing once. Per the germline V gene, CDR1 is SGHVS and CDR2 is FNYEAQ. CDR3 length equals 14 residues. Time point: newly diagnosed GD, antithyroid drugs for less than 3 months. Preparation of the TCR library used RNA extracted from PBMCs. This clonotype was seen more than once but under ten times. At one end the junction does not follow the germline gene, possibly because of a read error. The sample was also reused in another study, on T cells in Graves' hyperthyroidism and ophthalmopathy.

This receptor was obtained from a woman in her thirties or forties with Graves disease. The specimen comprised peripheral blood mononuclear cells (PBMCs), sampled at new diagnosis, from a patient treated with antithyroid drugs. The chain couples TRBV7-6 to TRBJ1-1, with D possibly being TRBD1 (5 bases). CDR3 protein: CASRSGDHNTEASF. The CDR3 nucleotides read TGTGCCAGCAGGTCCGGGGACCACAACACTGAAGCTTCCTTT.